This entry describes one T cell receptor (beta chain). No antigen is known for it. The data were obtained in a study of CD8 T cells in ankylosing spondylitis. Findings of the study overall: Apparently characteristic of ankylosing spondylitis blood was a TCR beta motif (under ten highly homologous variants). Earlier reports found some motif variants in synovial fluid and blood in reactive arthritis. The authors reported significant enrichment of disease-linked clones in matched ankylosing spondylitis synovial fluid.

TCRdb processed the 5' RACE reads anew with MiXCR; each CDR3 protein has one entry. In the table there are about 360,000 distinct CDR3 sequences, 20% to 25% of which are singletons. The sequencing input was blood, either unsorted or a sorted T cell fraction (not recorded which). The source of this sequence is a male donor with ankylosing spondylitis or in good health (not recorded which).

Written as DNA, the CDR3 is TGCAGCTCCCCAGGGTCGGACTATGGCTACACCTTC. This sequence encodes CSSPGSDYGYTF. The rearrangement joins TRBV29-1 to TRBJ1-2, with D maybe TRBD1 (5 bases). The CDR3 runs 12 residues. Trimming removed 8 bases from V and 3 bases from J, with 13 bases in between. Germline V CDR1 and CDR2: SQVTM, ANQGSEA.